The next 5 T cell receptor beta chains were all read from a single sample in a study of blood T cell repertoires in COVID-19 (dated by TCRdb to the early 2020s). Library generation was performed with the immunoSEQ multiplex PCR assay. The source is immuneACCESS, and TCRdb retained only in-frame sequences with V and J called. Part of the clones is not carried over; for the studies checked, unresolved V genes explain less than half of this, and the remainder is unexplained. This sample lists 99,000 or so clones; roughly 80% were detected once. The ten largest clones represent around 4.8% of the sample. The sequencing sample was made of peripheral blood. The source of these receptors is a man aged 55 to 70 with acute or convalescent COVID-19.

This clone was seen just once. This chain joins TRBV15 and TRBJ1-1; the match to TRBD1 covers 8 bases. Trimming cost V 0 bases and J 4 bases; bases outside gene matches: 4. Germline lookup yields CDR1 LNHNV and CDR2 YYDKDF (reference sequence). The CDR3 consists of 15 residues. The CDR3 coding sequence is TGTGCCACCAGCAGAGAGGGCAGGGGGCCCACTGAAGCTTTCTTT. This encodes CATSREGRGPTEAFF.

This sequence joins TRBV5-1 and TRBJ2-1, with TRBD2 matching 7 bases. CDR1 SGHRS and CDR2 YFSETQ come from the germline V gene. The CDR3 covers 16 residues. Germline trimming cut 4 bases from V and 9 bases from J; bases unmatched to any gene: 16. The CDR3 region is CASSLSGTGEGIEQFF. CDR3 nucleotide sequence: TGCGCCAGCAGCCTCAGTGGCACGGGGGAGGGAATTGAGCAGTTCTTC.

V and J are TRBV12-3 or TRBV12-4 and TRBJ2-7, with 7 bases aligning to TRBD2. This CDR3 has 13 amino acids. V lost 6 bases, J lost 3 bases, and 5 bases stayed unmatched. The CDR3 bases are TGTGCCAGCAGCTCTAGCGGAGGCTACGAGCAGTACTTC. Its translation: CASSSSGGYEQYF.

V usage is TRBV6-5 and J usage is TRBJ2-7; perhaps TRBD2 as D (7 bases). The CDR3 has 14 amino acids. Trimming took 6 bases from V and 4 from J, leaving 16 bases between them. Germline CDR1 and CDR2: MNHEY and SVGAGI. CDR3 protein: CASRLGGGAYEQYF. The CDR3 DNA is TGTGCCAGCAGGTTAGGGGGGGGTGCTTACGAGCAGTACTTC.

Here the CDR3 reads CASSESGANVLTF. In nucleotides, the CDR3 is TGTGCTAGTTCGGAGTCTGGGGCCAACGTCCTGACTTTC. The chain carries TRBV12-5 and TRBJ2-6; no clear D gene. CDR3 size: 13 residues. The ends were cut back, 8 bases at V and 1 base at J, with 6 bases in the middle. Germline loops: CDR1 LGHNT, CDR2 FRNRAP.